The 8 T cell receptor beta chains presented below share a single source sample, sequenced in a study of blood T cell repertoires in COVID-19 (dated by TCRdb to the early 2020s). The method behind the library was the immunoSEQ multiplex PCR assay. Held by TCRdb, this immuneACCESS table contains in-frame sequences only and omits some clones. Under half of the omission traces to an unresolved V gene where checked; the cause of the rest is unknown. Counted in this sample were tens of thousands of clones; around 93% of them appeared once. The ten largest clones take up 3.1% of the sample. What was sequenced was peripheral blood. The receptors stem from a man aged 45 to 65 with acute or convalescent COVID-19.

The chain's CDR3 is CASRQGGGEQYF. The DNA of the CDR3 is TGTGCCAGCAGACAGGGAGGGGGCGAGCAGTACTTC. The chain joins TRBV2 to TRBJ2-7, with a possible D match to TRBD2 (7 bases). The CDR3 runs to 12 residues. The germline V and J ends were trimmed by 6 bases and 6 bases, with 12 bases remaining between them. Germline V gives CDR1 SNHLY, CDR2 FYNNEI.

J is TRBJ1-1 and V is TRBV5-1; no reliable D call. Germline loops: CDR1 SGHRS, CDR2 YFSETQ. V shed 1 base and J shed 3 bases, with 7 bases lying between them. The CDR3 totals 13 residues. The CDR3 region is CASSLYGDTEAFF. The CDR3 coding sequence is TGCGCCAGCAGCTTGTACGGGGACACTGAAGCTTTCTTT.

The chain uses TRBV5-1 and TRBJ2-5; 10 bases map to TRBD1. There are 13 residues in the CDR3. Germline V gene data show CDR1 as SGHRS and CDR2 as YFSETQ. Trimming removed 8 bases from V and 5 bases from J; junction bases left unmatched: 6. CDR3 in amino acids: CASSDRGGETQYF. CDR3 bases: TGCGCCAGTTCGGACAGGGGGGGCGAGACCCAGTACTTC.

The chain has TRBV4-1 and TRBJ1-5; the D gene is possibly TRBD1 (6 bases). CDR3 length: 13 amino acids. Germline lookup yields CDR1 MGHRA and CDR2 YSYEKL. Deletions cut 0 bases from V and 9 bases from J, with 9 bases between. The CDR3 spells CASSQDRGLPQHF. CDR3 DNA: TGCGCCAGCAGCCAAGATAGGGGGTTGCCCCAGCATTTT.

V gene TRBV3-1 (or the pseudogene TRBV3-2) combines with J gene TRBJ1-3; weak D call: TRBD1 (6 bases). CDR3 length: 16 amino acids. The V end lost 3 bases, the J end lost 0 bases, and 12 bases lay between the germline ends. Germline V gene data show CDR1 as LGHDT and CDR2 as YNNKEL (reference sequence). CDR3 region: CASSHTQGPSGNTIYF. In nucleotides, the CDR3 is TGTGCCAGCAGCCATACACAGGGACCCTCTGGAAACACCATATATTTT.

This clone was recorded a few times. The chain is built from TRBV5-3 and TRBJ1-3; 10 nucleotides agree with TRBD1. TRBV5-3 is marked as an open reading frame, function uncertain. V was pared by 8 bases and J by 1 base, with 3 bases of the junction left unmatched. The CDR3 is 14 amino acids. This chain's CDR3 is CARGDRGSGNTIYF. The CDR3 DNA reads as TGTGCCAGGGGGGACAGGGGATCTGGAAACACCATATATTTT.

V and J are TRBV10-3 and TRBJ1-2, with TRBD1 identical over 9 bases. The CDR3 extends over 18 amino acids. The V segment lost 3 bases and the J segment 8 bases; nucleotides outside the gene matches: 19. Looked up from germline, CDR1 is ENHRY and CDR2 is SYGVKD. The CDR3 is CAISESKPGQGALEGYTF. CDR3 sequence (DNA): TGTGCCATCAGTGAATCGAAACCGGGACAGGGAGCGTTGGAGGGCTACACCTTC.

This chain links TRBV4-1 with TRBJ1-5, with D maybe TRBD1 (6 bases). V dropped 4 bases and J dropped 7 bases, with 17 bases sitting between them. Looked up from germline, CDR1 is MGHRA and CDR2 is YSYEKL. The CDR3 has 15 amino acids. Here the CDR3 DNA reads TGCGCCAGCAGCCCGAAACAGGGAACGGGGCAGCCCCAGCATTTT. This encodes CASSPKQGTGQPQHF.